These 14 T cell receptor beta chains came from one sample sequenced in a study of shared clonotypes between healthy human individuals. Generated by immunoSEQ multiplex PCR, the TCRdb table keeps only in-frame clones and is missing some. The data contain about 2.3 million clones, 85% to 95% of them singletons. The sequencing sample was made of naive CD4+ T cells from PBMCs. Indicated subset: CD45RA+ positively selected. The receptors were gathered from a man between 18 and 29 years old in good health. Some clones in this sample may be carry-over from other donors' samples.

As to this clone: Other DNA variants within this sample encode the same CDR3. The genes are TRBV11-2 and TRBJ2-5; D might be TRBD2 (6 bases). Trimming shortened V by 1 base and J by 5 bases, and 11 bases separated the two germline ends. The CDR3 is made up of 14 amino acids. Germline V gene data show CDR1 as SGHAT and CDR2 as FQNNGV. In nucleotides, the CDR3 is TGTGCCAGCAGCTTAGCGGGAGTCGGGGAGACCCAGTACTTC. It is translated as CASSLAGVGETQYF.

This chain uses TRBV19 with TRBJ1-5; no clear D. Germline lookup yields CDR1 LNHDA and CDR2 SQIVND (reference sequence). CDR3 length equals 12 residues. Trimming removed 4 bases from V and 7 bases from J, with 8 bases in between. CDR3 amino acids: CASSTPFQPQHF. CDR3 coding DNA: TGTGCCAGTAGTACCCCTTTCCAGCCCCAGCATTTT.

Note on this clone: Different DNA sequences within this sample yield the same CDR3. The chain combines TRBV25-1 with TRBJ1-1, with a tentative D call TRBD1 (6 bases). CDR3 length: 17 residues. V was shortened by 1 base and J by 2 bases, with 17 bases between the two germline ends. Germline CDR1 and CDR2: MGHDK and SYGVNS. The DNA for the CDR3 is TGTGCCAGCAGTGAATCGGCAGGGGCCATGGGAAACACTGAAGCTTTCTTT. It yields the protein CASSESAGAMGNTEAFF.

V gene TRBV6-5 combines with J gene TRBJ1-5, with D unresolved. CDR3 length: 15 residues. Trimming took 5 bases from V and 2 from J, leaving 13 bases between them. CDR1 and CDR2 (germline): MNHEY, SVGAGI. The DNA of the CDR3 is TGTGCCAGCAGTACGTGGGGTGGAGGCAATCAGCCCCAGCATTTT. It translates to CASSTWGGGNQPQHF.

V gene TRBV4-1 combines with J gene TRBJ2-1; 12 bases map to TRBD2. CDR1 and CDR2 from the germline V gene are MGHRA and YSYEKL. Trimming removed 0 bases from V and 8 bases from J; junction bases left unmatched: 5. The CDR3 consists of 16 residues. The CDR3 coding sequence is TGCGCCAGCAGCCAAGACCAACTAGCGGGAGGCCATGAGCAGTTCTTC. Protein sequence: CASSQDQLAGGHEQFF.

The rearrangement links TRBV5-1 to TRBJ2-5, with TRBD2 matching 12 bases. Germline lookup yields CDR1 SGHRS and CDR2 YFSETQ. The CDR3 covers 17 residues. J lost 5 bases, V lost 2 bases, and 10 bases had no gene match. CDR3 amino acids: CASSFTSGRSGEETQYF. Written as DNA, the CDR3 is TGCGCCAGCAGCTTTACTAGCGGGAGGTCGGGCGAGGAGACCCAGTACTTC.

Turning to this clone: The sample has other DNA sequences that encode this CDR3 too. The rearrangement uses TRBV5-1 and TRBJ2-1; 10 nucleotides line up with TRBD2. Trimming cost V 7 bases and J 3 bases; bases outside gene matches: 1. The CDR3 is 13 residues long. Germline CDR1 reads SGHRS; CDR2 reads YFSETQ. DNA of the CDR3: TGCGCCAGCTCTAGCGGGAGCTACAATGAGCAGTTCTTC. This translates into CASSSGSYNEQFF.

The chain couples TRBV28 to TRBJ2-7; TRBD1 or TRBD2 may be the D gene (5 bases each). This CDR3 contains 15 residues. Germline values: CDR1 MDHEN, CDR2 SYDVKM. Trimming pared 6 bases from V and 3 bases from J, leaving 18 bases between. The CDR3 protein is CASSTPGDLGYEQYF. As DNA, the CDR3 is TGTGCCAGCAGCACCCCCGGGGACCTGGGCTACGAGCAGTACTTC.

This chain uses TRBV28 with TRBJ2-1; D unclear. Germline V gives CDR1 MDHEN, CDR2 SYDVKM. V lost 7 bases and J lost 7, with 23 bases in between. The CDR3 consists of 16 residues. For the CDR3, the DNA is TGTGCCAGCAAGATCGCCGGAGTAAGAATTCGGAATGAGCAGTTCTTC. It specifies CASKIAGVRIRNEQFF.

The rearrangement links TRBV5-4 to TRBJ1-2; tentatively, D is TRBD1 (5 bases). Trimming cost V 4 bases and J 5 bases, with 9 bases left between them. The CDR3 has 12 amino acids. The V gene's germline CDR1 is SGHNT and CDR2 YYREEE (reference sequence). CDR3 sequence (DNA): TGTGCCAGCAGCACCGACAGATATGGCTACACCTTC. Amino acid sequence: CASSTDRYGYTF. Filled out from reference TRBV5-4 and TRBJ1-2, the complete variable domain reads ETGVTQSPTHLIKTRGQQVTLRCSSQSGHNTVSWYQQALGQGPQFIFQYYREEENGRGNFPPRFSGLQFPNYSSELNVNALELDDSALYLCASSTDRYGYTFGSGTRLTVV.

This chain connects TRBV10-3 to TRBJ2-7, with a tentative D call TRBD1 (6 bases). The CDR3 length is 16 residues. Germline V CDR1 and CDR2: ENHRY, SYGVKD. Trimming removed 3 bases from V and 3 bases from J, with 18 bases in between. The CDR3 coding sequence is TGTGCCATCAGTGATCCTATGGGGGCGATGTACTACGAGCAGTACTTC. It encodes CAISDPMGAMYYEQYF.

This clone was detected only a few times. The V call is TRBV7-9, the J call TRBJ1-2, with D maybe TRBD1 (6 bases). The CDR3 totals 16 residues. With 2 bases removed from V and 2 bases from J, the gap between germline ends came to 15 bases. The germline V gene encodes CDR1 SEHNR and CDR2 FQNEAQ (reference sequence). CDR3 protein: CASSLTAVQGNYGYTF. As DNA, the CDR3 is TGTGCCAGCAGCTTAACCGCGGTCCAGGGGAACTATGGCTACACCTTC.

V is TRBV6-1 and J is TRBJ1-2; tentatively, D is TRBD1 (6 bases). The CDR3 covers 15 residues. V shed 7 bases and J shed 4 bases, with 19 bases lying between them. CDR1 and CDR2 (germline): MNHNS, SASEGT. This CDR3 reads CASTGYSGEVYGYTF. In DNA, the CDR3 is TGTGCCAGCACAGGATATTCAGGGGAGGTCTATGGCTACACCTTC.

This clone was detected once. This chain connects TRBV7-2 to TRBJ1-4, with D possibly being TRBD1 (5 bases). Germline V gene lookup returns CDR1 SGHTA and CDR2 FQGNSA. Trimming left V 0 bases short and J 7 bases short, with 15 bases between. The CDR3 contains 16 residues. The CDR3 DNA is TGTGCCAGCAGCTTAGCCGGGCGGGGGGATGGTGAAAAACTGTTTTTT. This translates into CASSLAGRGDGEKLFF.